The clone carrying this T cell receptor (beta chain) was observed a single time. These data belong to a study of blood T cell repertoires in COVID-19. V trimming: 5 bases; J trimming: 6 bases; junction bases outside the gene matches: 10. Per the germline V gene, CDR1 is SGHVS and CDR2 is FNYEAQ. The CDR3 length is 15 residues. Clinical histories supplied by participants themselves formed the basis of cohort assignment. Before being deemed recovered, Cohort 3 donors had two negative PCRs, clearance, or symptom resolution. TCRdb keeps only in-frame clones here, not all; method: immunoSEQ multiplex PCR. Of approximately 250,000 clones in the sample, 88% were seen once.

The TCR comes from a woman between 25 and 40 years old who had recovered from COVID-19. Sequencing used PBMCs or T cells enriched from blood (not recorded which). This chain joins TRBV7-6 and TRBJ2-3; TRBD1 matches 8 bases. The CDR3 region has the DNA TGTGCCAGCAGCCAATGGACAGGGATGGCGGATACGCAGTATTTT. Amino acid sequence: CASSQWTGMADTQYF.